The next 24 T cell receptor beta chains were all read from a single sample in a study of molecular identifiers for immune sequencing clone quantification. TCRdb called the PCR reads again in MiXCR, with one record for every CDR3 protein. The sample contains over 85,000 distinct CDR3 sequences, 20% to 25% of which appear only once. Sample: naive CD8+ T cells from blood, with Jurkat cell RNA spiked in. Subset in this sample: FACS-sorted CD8+CD4-CCR7+CD45RA+ naive T cells. The receptors originated from a human donor in good health. Some libraries in this study had Jurkat cell RNA spiked in.

Points on this clonotype: This may be a read error: a much more frequent sequence differs by one nucleotide. This sequence joins TRBV29-1 and TRBJ1-1; no definite D call. The CDR3 is made up of 14 amino acids. Germline V CDR1 and CDR2: SQVTM, ANQGSEA. CDR3 DNA sequence: TGCAGCGTTGAAGATCGAGGTTCGTACACTGAAGCTCTCTTT. It translates to CSVEDRGSYTEALF.

Comment on this clonotype: A single base separates this from a much larger clone, so it may be a read error. This chain uses TRBV12-3 or TRBV12-4 with TRBJ2-5, with 7 bases aligning to TRBD1. CDR3 length: 14 amino acids. The CDR3 loop is CAGSFGQDQETQYF. CDR3 sequence (DNA): TGTGCCGGCAGTTTCGGACAGGACCAAGAGACCCAGTACTTC.

The rearrangement joins TRBV20-1 to TRBJ2-3; a possible D gene is TRBD2 (5 bases). V was pared by 6 bases and J by 1 base, with 26 bases between. CDR1 is DFQATT and CDR2 is SNEGSKA in the germline V gene (reference sequence). The CDR3 is made up of 18 amino acids. CDR3 residues: CSARGYPAAPPRTDTQYF. In DNA, the CDR3 is TGCAGTGCCCGAGGATATCCAGCGGCCCCCCCCCGCACAGATACGCAGTATTTT.

This clonotype showed up many times. This chain joins TRBV29-1 and TRBJ2-3; D may be TRBD2 (5 bases). Germline CDR1 SQVTM, CDR2 ANQGSEA. Trimming left V 6 bases short and J 5 bases short, with 12 bases between. This CDR3 is built from 12 residues. CDR3 region: CSVVSREDTQYF. As DNA, the CDR3 is TGCAGCGTGGTCTCGAGGGAAGATACGCAGTATTTT.

Comment on this clonotype: One base away lies a much larger clone, so this may be a sequencing read error. The V and J genes are TRBV13 and TRBJ2-3; D not certain. Germline-derived CDR1 and CDR2 are PRHDT and FYEKMQ (reference sequence). The CDR3 has 16 residues. Trimming took off 0 bases at V and 3 bases at J, with 13 bases between the two ends. CDR3 bases: TGTGCCAGCAGCTTAGGTGTGGGCGAGACTACAGATACGCAGTATTTT. Translation: CASSLGVGETTDTQYF.

J is TRBJ2-2 and V is TRBV7-9; no definite D call. CDR3 size: 15 residues. Germline V lookup: CDR1 SEHNR, CDR2 FQNEAQ (reference sequence). V was pared by 5 bases and J by 0 bases, with 10 bases between. The CDR3 loop is CASSARLSNTGELFF. For the CDR3, the DNA is TGTGCCAGCAGCGCCCGCTTATCGAACACCGGGGAGCTGTTTTTT.

This clonotype was found many times. This sequence joins TRBV29-1 and TRBJ1-1, with D uncertain. Germline V CDR1 and CDR2: SQVTM, ANQGSEA. CDR3 length: 13 residues. The germline V and J ends were trimmed by 0 bases and 8 bases, with 13 bases remaining between them. The CDR3 loop reads CSVEDGVHGEAFF. DNA for the CDR3: TGCAGCGTTGAAGATGGCGTTCATGGGGAAGCTTTCTTT. Together with reference TRBV29-1 and TRBJ1-1, the CDR3 gives the full variable domain: SAVISQKPSRDICQRGTSLTIQCQVDSQVTMMFWYRQQPGQSLTLIATANQGSEATYESGFVIDKFPISRPNLTFSTLTVSNMSPEDSSIYLCSVEDGVHGEAFFGQGTRLTVV.

This clonotype was recorded a few times. The CDR3 loop reads CSAKTSGSPGELFF. Here the CDR3 DNA reads TGCAGTGCAAAGACTAGCGGGAGCCCCGGGGAGCTGTTTTTT. The rearrangement uses TRBV20-1 and TRBJ2-2; 12 bases are shared with TRBD2. CDR1 DFQATT and CDR2 SNEGSKA come from the germline V gene (reference sequence). V shed 6 bases and J 6 bases; nucleotides not matched to a gene: 5. The CDR3 spans 14 residues.

This clonotype was seen many times. The J gene is TRBJ2-3, the V gene TRBV28; TRBD2 might be the D (6 bases). Trimming left V 2 bases short and J 1 base short, with 13 bases between. The CDR3 sequence is 16 residues long. Germline CDR1 MDHEN, CDR2 SYDVKM. The CDR3: CASSLRVPGGTDTQYF. CDR3 DNA sequence: TGTGCCAGCAGTTTAAGGGTGCCGGGAGGCACAGATACGCAGTATTTT.

This clonotype was seen a handful of times. The rearrangement links TRBV7-2 to TRBJ2-1, with 8 bases aligning to TRBD1. The CDR3 is 13 residues long. V lost 5 bases to trimming and J lost 7 bases; unmatched junction nucleotides: 4. Germline V gene lookup returns CDR1 SGHTA and CDR2 FQGNSA. The CDR3 sequence is CASSPTGENEQFF. The CDR3 DNA reads TGTGCCAGCAGCCCGACAGGGGAGAATGAGCAGTTCTTC.

The chain recombines TRBV12-3 or TRBV12-4 with TRBJ2-7, with TRBD2 matching 9 bases. The junction had 9 bases not matched to a gene; V was cut back by 8 bases and J by 4 bases. CDR3 size: 14 residues. CDR3 region: CASRYSGSGYEQYF. The CDR3 coding sequence is TGTGCCAGCCGCTATAGCGGGAGTGGTTACGAGCAGTACTTC.

The V and J genes are TRBV28 and TRBJ2-2; no clear D gene. This CDR3 is 13 amino acids long. CDR1 and CDR2 (germline): MDHEN, SYDVKM. V lost 5 bases to trimming and J lost 6 bases, with 10 bases between them. The CDR3 protein is CASSPSSPGELFF. CDR3 nucleotide sequence: TGTGCCAGCAGTCCGAGTAGCCCCGGGGAGCTGTTTTTT. Full variable domain (rest looked up from reference TRBV28 and TRBJ2-2): DVKVTQSSRYLVKRTGEKVFLECVQDMDHENMFWYRQDPGLGLRLIYFSYDVKMKEKGDIPEGYSVSREKKERFSLILESASTNQTSMYLCASSPSSPGELFFGEGSRLTVL.

This clonotype showed up many times. The chain links TRBV4-1 to TRBJ2-3; TRBD2 matches 9 bases. Germline V gene lookup returns CDR1 MGHRA and CDR2 YSYEKL. Germline trimming cut 4 bases from V and 2 bases from J; bases unmatched to any gene: 7. The CDR3 has 16 residues. CDR3 amino acids: CASSRPLAGPTDTQYF. The DNA for the CDR3 is TGCGCCAGCAGCCGACCACTAGCGGGCCCCACAGATACGCAGTATTTT.

As regards this clonotype: One end of the junction fails to match germline, which may point to a read error. The rearrangement joins TRBV4-1 to TRBJ2-7; 12 bases are shared with TRBD1. CDR1 is MGHRA and CDR2 is YSYEKL in the germline V gene. The CDR3 is made up of 15 amino acids. As DNA, the CDR3 is TGCGCCGGCAGCCAACCGGGACAGGGGGCTTACGAGCAGTACTTC. Residues: CAGSQPGQGAYEQYF.

This clonotype was seen many times. This sequence joins TRBV7-9 and TRBJ2-3, with D possibly being TRBD1 or TRBD2 (5 bases each). Germline CDR1 is SEHNR and CDR2 is FQNEAQ (reference sequence). The V and J ends lost 2 bases and 1 base respectively, with 16 bases between them. The CDR3 is made up of 17 amino acids. CDR3 in DNA: TGTGCCAGCAGCTTATTGGTCGGGGCCGTCGGCACAGATACGCAGTATTTT. It encodes CASSLLVGAVGTDTQYF.

The rearrangement uses TRBV7-9 and TRBJ2-2, with 11 positions matching TRBD2. After removal of 3 bases from V and 5 bases from J, the junction contained 5 bases not matched to a gene. The CDR3 consists of 16 residues. CDR1 SEHNR and CDR2 FQNEAQ come from the germline V gene (reference sequence). The CDR3 protein is CASSFLAGGLTGELFF. CDR3 nucleotide sequence: TGTGCCAGCAGCTTTCTAGCGGGGGGCCTTACCGGGGAGCTGTTTTTT.

The chain uses TRBV19 and TRBJ2-7; TRBD1 matches at 10 bases. V dropped 5 bases and J dropped 2; count of bases not matched to a gene: 3. This CDR3 has 14 residues. Germline CDR1 and CDR2: LNHDA and SQIVND (reference sequence). CDR3: CASSRDRGPYEQYF. The CDR3 nucleotides read TGTGCCAGTAGTCGGGACAGGGGACCCTACGAGCAGTACTTC.

This clonotype has a count of ten or more. The chain is built from TRBV20-1 and TRBJ1-1; D call uncertain. CDR3 length equals 13 residues. CDR1 and CDR2 (germline): DFQATT, SNEGSKA (reference sequence). V was shortened by 3 bases and J by 10 bases, with 18 bases between the two germline ends. The CDR3 region has the DNA TGCAGTGCTAGTCGTCTCGTCGAGGTACGAGCTTTCTTT. Amino acid sequence: CSASRLVEVRAFF.

This clonotype was recorded a few times. The rearrangement uses TRBV18 and TRBJ2-3; 8 bases agree with TRBD1. Germline assignment: CDR1 KGHSH and CDR2 LQKENI. Trimming removed 1 base from V and 2 bases from J; junction bases left unmatched: 11. This CDR3 comprises 18 residues. CDR3 DNA: TGTGCCAGCTCACCACAAGGAACCTACAGGGGGTACACAGATACGCAGTATTTT. Translated, it gives CASSPQGTYRGYTDTQYF.

As for this clonotype: With a much larger clone just one base away, this may be a read error. J is TRBJ2-7 and V is TRBV4-2; D uncertain. From germline, CDR1 is LGHNA and CDR2 YNFKEQ. The CDR3 consists of 15 residues. Trimming pared 4 bases from V and 2 bases from J, leaving 15 bases between. CDR3 protein: CASSREQDQTYEQYF. The CDR3 DNA sequence: TGTGCCAGCAGCCGAGAGCAGGACCAGACCTACGAGCAGTACTTC.

This clonotype appeared many times. The V call is TRBV29-1, the J call TRBJ2-3; D remains unclear. Germline CDR1 SQVTM, CDR2 ANQGSEA. Trimming took 2 bases from V and 0 from J, leaving 9 bases between them. The CDR3 has 14 residues. CDR3 nucleotide sequence: TGCAGCGTTGAAAAGCAGGACAGCACAGATACGCAGTATTTT. Protein: CSVEKQDSTDTQYF.

The chain combines TRBV6-2 or TRBV6-3 with TRBJ2-5; possible D gene TRBD2, 5 bases. V was trimmed by 0 bases and J by 2 bases, leaving 10 bases between them. The length of the CDR3 is 15 residues. Germline V gene lookup returns CDR1 MNHEY and CDR2 SVGEGT. CDR3 loop: CASSYSIREQETQYF. The DNA for the CDR3 is TGTGCCAGCAGTTACTCGATCCGGGAACAAGAGACCCAGTACTTC.

This clonotype appeared a single time. The conserved phenylalanine or tryptophan is not found at the CDR3 terminus, so this likely reflects a read error. V usage is TRBV6-6 and J usage is TRBJ2-2; 8 bases are a match to TRBD1. The germline V gene encodes CDR1 MNHNY and CDR2 SVGAGI (reference sequence). This CDR3 has 16 residues. V shed 5 bases, J shed 5 bases, and the junction held 10 bases outside the gene matches. The CDR3 spells CASSRPGQERTGELFS. CDR3 nucleotides: TGTGCCAGCAGTCGCCCGGGACAGGAAAGAACCGGGGAGCTGTTTTCT.

The CDR3 loop reads CASSLDPKSPHTTDTQYF. CDR3 bases: TGTGCCAGCAGCTTGGACCCAAAATCCCCTCACACGACAGATACGCAGTATTTT. The rearrangement links TRBV7-9 to TRBJ2-3; D is unclear. Germline CDR1 is SEHNR and CDR2 is FQNEAQ (reference sequence). The ends were cut back, 3 bases at V and 3 bases at J, with 22 bases in the middle. CDR3 size: 18 residues.